The next 8 T cell receptor beta chains were all read from a single sample in a study of T cells in Graves' hyperthyroidism and ophthalmopathy. What was amplified from RNA transcripts were TCR beta CDR3 regions. When the TCR CDR3 underwent first-round RT-PCR, the HTBI primer set was used. TCRdb reanalysed the multiplex PCR reads using MiXCR and keeps one entry per CDR3 protein. The sample includes more than 350,000 distinct CDR3 sequences, under 15% of them seen just once. The sequenced material came from blood. These receptor sequences come from a woman aged 25 to 39 with Graves' hyperthyroidism.

This clonotype was counted ten times or more. CDR3 amino acids: CASSSWRDSETQYF. Here the CDR3 DNA reads TGTGCCAGCAGTTCGTGGCGGGACAGCGAGACCCAGTACTTC. The V call is TRBV27, the J call TRBJ2-5; weak D call: TRBD1 (7 bases). Germline CDR1 is MNHEY and CDR2 is SMNVEV (reference sequence). CDR3 size: 14 residues. Between the trimmed V and J ends, which lost 4 bases and 5 bases, there was a span of 14 bases.

On this clonotype: A read error is possible here, since a much larger clone lies one base away. The conserved closing phenylalanine or tryptophan is absent in this CDR3, likely reflecting a read error. This chain connects TRBV2 to TRBJ1-3; 9 bases align to TRBD1. CDR1 is SNHLY and CDR2 is FYNNEI in the germline V gene. V lost 8 bases and J lost 2; bases outside the gene matches: 1. The CDR3 is 13 residues long. CDR3 loop: CASYRGPGNTIYV. CDR3 nucleotide sequence: TGTGCCAGCTACAGGGGGCCTGGAAACACCATATATGTT.

This clonotype appeared many times. The chain joins TRBV27 to TRBJ2-1; the D gene is possibly TRBD1 (5 bases). Trimming shortened V by 5 bases and J by 5 bases, and 19 bases separated the two germline ends. Germline values: CDR1 MNHEY, CDR2 SMNVEV (reference sequence). The CDR3 is made up of 16 amino acids. CDR3 sequence: CASSRKGDFADNEQFF. DNA for the CDR3: TGTGCCAGCAGTCGAAAAGGGGATTTCGCGGACAATGAGCAGTTCTTC.

This clonotype was counted many times. V gene TRBV7-9 combines with J gene TRBJ2-2; 8 nucleotides line up with TRBD2. CDR1 and CDR2 (germline): SEHNR, FQNEAQ (reference sequence). J was trimmed by 2 bases and V by 7 bases; bases with no gene match: 12. The CDR3 is made up of 17 amino acids. CDR3 loop: CASIPRTLAVNTGELFF. CDR3 in DNA: TGTGCCAGCATCCCAAGGACACTAGCGGTAAACACCGGGGAGCTGTTTTTT.

This clonotype has a handful of counts. One end of the junction does not line up with germline, which may come from a read error. V usage is TRBV9 and J usage is TRBJ2-3; D possibly corresponds to TRBD2 (6 bases). Germline loops: CDR1 SGDLS, CDR2 YYNGEE. The CDR3 has 15 residues. CDR3 sequence (DNA): TGTGCCAGCAGCGTCCTGGACTACGGCACAGGTACGCAGTATTTT. Translation gives CASSVLDYGTGTQYF. Complete variable domain (other parts from reference TRBV9 and TRBJ2-3): DSGVTQTPKHLITATGQRVTLRCSPRSGDLSVYWYQQSLDQGLQFLIQYYNGEERAKGNILERFSAQQFPDLHSELNLSSLELGDSALYFCASSVLDYGTGTQYFGPGTRLTVL.

The gene calls are TRBV7-3 and TRBJ2-1; 8 bases agree with TRBD2. This CDR3 is built from 15 residues. Germline V CDR1 and CDR2: SGHTA, FQGTGA. V lost 2 bases to trimming and J lost 5 bases; unmatched junction nucleotides: 5. Here the CDR3 DNA reads TGTGCCAGCAGCTTACCGGGAGGGTCCAACAATGAGCAGTTCTTC. Its protein product is CASSLPGGSNNEQFF.

The chain has TRBV20-1 and TRBJ2-7; TRBD1 agrees at 7 bases. Germline trimming cut 4 bases from V and 3 bases from J; bases unmatched to any gene: 6. This CDR3 is 13 amino acids long. From germline, CDR1 is DFQATT and CDR2 SNEGSKA (reference sequence). The CDR3 sequence: CSAKPGQIYEQYF. The CDR3 DNA sequence: TGCAGTGCTAAACCGGGACAGATCTACGAGCAGTACTTC.

This clonotype was seen repeatedly, ten times or more. The gene calls are TRBV6-1 and TRBJ2-1; D might be TRBD1 or TRBD2, each matching 5 bases. Germline V gene data show CDR1 as MNHNS and CDR2 as SASEGT. The CDR3 runs 14 residues. Trimming stripped 6 bases from V and 5 bases from J, with 14 bases between. CDR3 sequence (DNA): TGTGCCAGCAGGGTCCGGGACCGTGACAATGAGCAGTTCTTC. This gives the protein CASRVRDRDNEQFF.